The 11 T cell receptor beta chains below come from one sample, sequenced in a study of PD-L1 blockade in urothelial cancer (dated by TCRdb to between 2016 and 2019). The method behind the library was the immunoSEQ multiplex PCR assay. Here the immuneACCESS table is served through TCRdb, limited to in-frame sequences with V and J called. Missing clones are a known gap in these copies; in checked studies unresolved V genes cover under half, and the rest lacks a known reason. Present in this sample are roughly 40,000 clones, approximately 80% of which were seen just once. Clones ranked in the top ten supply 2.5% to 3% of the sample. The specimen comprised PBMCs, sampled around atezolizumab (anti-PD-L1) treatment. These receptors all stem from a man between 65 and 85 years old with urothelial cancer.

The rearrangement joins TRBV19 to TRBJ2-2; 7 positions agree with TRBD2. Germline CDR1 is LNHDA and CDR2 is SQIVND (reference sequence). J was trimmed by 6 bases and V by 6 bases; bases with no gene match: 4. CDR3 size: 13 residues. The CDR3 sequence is CASSPGRAGELFF. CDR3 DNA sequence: TGTGCCAGTAGCCCAGGGAGGGCCGGGGAGCTGTTTTTT.

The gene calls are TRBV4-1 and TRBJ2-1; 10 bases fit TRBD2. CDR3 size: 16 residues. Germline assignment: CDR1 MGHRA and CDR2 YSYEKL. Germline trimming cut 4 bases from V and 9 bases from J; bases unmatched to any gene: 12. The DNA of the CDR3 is TGCGCCAGCAGCCGTTGGAGCGGGAGGGCCTCAGGTGAGCAGTTCTTC. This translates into CASSRWSGRASGEQFF.

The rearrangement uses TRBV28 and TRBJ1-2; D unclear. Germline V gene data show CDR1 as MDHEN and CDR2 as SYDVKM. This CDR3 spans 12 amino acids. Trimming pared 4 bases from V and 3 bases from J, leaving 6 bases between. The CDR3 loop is CASSSLYYGYTF. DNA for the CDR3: TGTGCCAGCAGTTCCCTTTACTATGGCTACACCTTC.

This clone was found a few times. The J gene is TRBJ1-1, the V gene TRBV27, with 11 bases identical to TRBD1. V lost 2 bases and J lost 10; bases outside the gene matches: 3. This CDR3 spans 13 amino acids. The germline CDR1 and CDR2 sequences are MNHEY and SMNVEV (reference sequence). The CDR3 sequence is CASSLRDRGRAFF. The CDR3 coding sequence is TGTGCCAGCAGTTTAAGGGACAGGGGGAGAGCTTTCTTT.

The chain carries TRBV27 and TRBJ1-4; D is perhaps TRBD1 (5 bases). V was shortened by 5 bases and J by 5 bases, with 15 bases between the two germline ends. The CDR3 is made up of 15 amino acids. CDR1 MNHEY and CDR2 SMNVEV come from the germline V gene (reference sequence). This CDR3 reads CASSKKPGGNEKLFF. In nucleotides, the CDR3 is TGTGCCAGCAGTAAGAAACCGGGGGGAAATGAAAAACTGTTTTTT.

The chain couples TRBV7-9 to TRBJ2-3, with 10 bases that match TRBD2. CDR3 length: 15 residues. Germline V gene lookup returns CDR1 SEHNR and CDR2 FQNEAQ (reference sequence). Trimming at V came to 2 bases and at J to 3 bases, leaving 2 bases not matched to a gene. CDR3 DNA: TGTGCCAGCAGCTTAACTAGCGGGGTGACAGATACGCAGTATTTT. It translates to CASSLTSGVTDTQYF.

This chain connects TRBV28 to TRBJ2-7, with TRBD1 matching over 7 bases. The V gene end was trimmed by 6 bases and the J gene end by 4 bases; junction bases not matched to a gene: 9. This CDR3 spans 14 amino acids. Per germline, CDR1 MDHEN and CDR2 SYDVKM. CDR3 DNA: TGTGCCAGCAGCCCGGGACAGTTCCCTTACGAGCAGTACTTC. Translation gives CASSPGQFPYEQYF.

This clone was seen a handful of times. CDR3 coding DNA: TGTGCCAGCAGGCGTGGGGGGGCCTTGGAAGACTATGGCTACACCTTC. It specifies CASRRGGALEDYGYTF. The chain couples TRBV5-4 to TRBJ1-2, with D possibly being TRBD1 (6 bases). The germline CDR1 and CDR2 sequences are SGHNT and YYREEE (reference sequence). The ends were cut back, 5 bases at V and 3 bases at J, with 20 bases in the middle. The CDR3 consists of 16 residues.

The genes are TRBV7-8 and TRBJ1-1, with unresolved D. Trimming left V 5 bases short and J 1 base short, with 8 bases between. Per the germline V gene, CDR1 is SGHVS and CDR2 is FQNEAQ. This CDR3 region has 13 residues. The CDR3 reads CASSLSENTEAFF. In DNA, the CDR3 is TGTGCCAGCAGCCTTTCAGAGAACACTGAAGCTTTCTTT.

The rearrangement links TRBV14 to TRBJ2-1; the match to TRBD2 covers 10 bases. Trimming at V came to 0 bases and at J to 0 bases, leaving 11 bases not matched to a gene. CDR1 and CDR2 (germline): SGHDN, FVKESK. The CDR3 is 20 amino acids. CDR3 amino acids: CASSQEFASGSRGSYNEQFF. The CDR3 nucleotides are TGTGCCAGCAGCCAAGAGTTCGCTAGCGGGAGTCGGGGCTCCTACAATGAGCAGTTCTTC.

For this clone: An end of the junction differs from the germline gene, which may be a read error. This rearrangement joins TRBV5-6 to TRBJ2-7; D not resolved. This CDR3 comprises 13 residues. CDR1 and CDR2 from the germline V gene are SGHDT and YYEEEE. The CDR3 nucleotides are TGTGCCAGCAGCTCCCTCCCGGCGGCCGAGCAGTGCTTC. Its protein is CASSSLPAAEQCF.